This passage covers 19 T cell receptor beta chains from one sample sequenced in a study of PD-L1 blockade in urothelial cancer. Data came from immunoSEQ multiplex PCR; TCRdb stores just in-frame clones and leaves some out. The table records about 91,000 clones, approximately 87% of them present only once. Described time point: peripheral blood 6 weeks after treatment start. Source: PBMCs, taken around atezolizumab (anti-PD-L1) treatment. The receptors originated from a man aged 65 to 85 with urothelial cancer.

The rearrangement uses TRBV15 and TRBJ2-7; perhaps TRBD1 as D (5 bases). CDR3 length: 16 amino acids. CDR1 and CDR2 from the germline V gene are LNHNV and YYDKDF (reference sequence). With 3 bases removed from V and 0 bases from J, the gap between germline ends came to 15 bases. The CDR3 is CATSRTQGEGSYEQYF. CDR3 nucleotides: TGTGCCACCAGCAGGACGCAGGGTGAAGGCTCCTACGAGCAGTACTTC.

The chain couples TRBV7-2 to TRBJ1-5; TRBD1 aligns across 9 bases. The germline CDR1 and CDR2 sequences are SGHTA and FQGNSA. After removal of 5 bases from V and 7 bases from J, the junction contained 9 bases not matched to a gene. This CDR3 has 15 residues. CDR3: CASSPRDREDQPQHF. Written as DNA, the CDR3 is TGTGCCAGCAGCCCTCGGGACAGGGAGGACCAGCCCCAGCATTTT.

The V call is TRBV19, the J call TRBJ1-1, with 8 positions matching TRBD1. V shed 9 bases and J 2 bases; nucleotides not matched to a gene: 8. The CDR3 spans 14 residues. Germline V lookup: CDR1 LNHDA, CDR2 SQIVND (reference sequence). The CDR3 DNA reads TGTGCCAGCGTACGGACAGGGTCTAACACTGAAGCTTTCTTT. This sequence encodes CASVRTGSNTEAFF.

V is TRBV11-2 and J is TRBJ2-7; D is undetermined. This CDR3 spans 14 amino acids. Germline values: CDR1 SGHAT, CDR2 FQNNGV. Between the trimmed V and J ends, which lost 0 bases and 4 bases, there was a span of 10 bases. Here the CDR3 reads CASSLDTTSYEQYF. As DNA, the CDR3 is TGTGCCAGCAGCTTAGATACGACTTCTTACGAGCAGTACTTC.

This clone came up once. The J gene is TRBJ2-3, the V gene TRBV7-6; maybe TRBD1 (5 bases). Germline assignment: CDR1 SGHVS and CDR2 FNYEAQ. The V and J ends lost 0 bases and 6 bases respectively, with 10 bases between them. The CDR3 is made up of 14 amino acids. The CDR3 loop is CASSLAGAMDTQYF. CDR3 sequence (DNA): TGTGCCAGCAGCTTAGCTGGGGCTATGGATACGCAGTATTTT.

V and J are TRBV19 and TRBJ1-2; D might be TRBD1 (6 bases). The CDR3 is made up of 14 amino acids. Germline V CDR1 and CDR2: LNHDA, SQIVND (reference sequence). Trimming took off 5 bases at V and 2 bases at J, with 12 bases between the two ends. For the CDR3, the DNA is TGTGCCAGTAGTTCCCGGACAGACAACTATGGCTACACCTTC. This sequence encodes CASSSRTDNYGYTF.

The chain joins TRBV4-3 to TRBJ1-1, with a weak D call TRBD1 (6 bases). The CDR3 runs to 15 residues. Trimming pared 4 bases from V and 5 bases from J, leaving 17 bases between. Germline V CDR1 and CDR2: LGHNA, YSLEER. The CDR3 nucleotides read TGCGCCAGCAGCCTTTCGGGACACGGGGTGACTGAAGCTTTCTTT. It translates to CASSLSGHGVTEAFF.

V and J are TRBV9 and TRBJ2-2; D may be TRBD2 (5 bases). The V end lost 3 bases, the J end lost 3 bases, and 12 bases lay between the germline ends. This CDR3 has 15 amino acids. The germline V gene encodes CDR1 SGDLS and CDR2 YYNGEE. Written as DNA, the CDR3 is TGTGCCAGCAGCGGCAGAGGAGCGGACACCGGGGAGCTGTTTTTT. As protein: CASSGRGADTGELFF.

CDR3 bases: TGTGCCAGCAGCCTTAACCGGGACGGGAGAACTCGCTACGAGCAGTACTTC. Translating gives CASSLNRDGRTRYEQYF. This chain links TRBV7-2 with TRBJ2-7, with D perhaps matching TRBD2 (6 bases). With 5 bases removed from V and 3 bases from J, the gap between germline ends came to 23 bases. CDR3 size: 17 residues. CDR1 is SGHTA and CDR2 is FQGNSA in the germline V gene.

The chain is built from TRBV5-5 and TRBJ2-3; 9 nucleotides line up with TRBD1. This CDR3 contains 16 residues. Germline V gives CDR1 SGHKS, CDR2 YYEKEE (reference sequence). With 4 bases clipped from V and 1 base from J, the junction kept 7 bases outside the gene matches. The CDR3 loop is CASSIWTGVGTDTQYF. DNA for the CDR3: TGTGCCAGCAGCATCTGGACAGGGGTAGGCACAGATACGCAGTATTTT.

This clone was picked up one time. The chain links TRBV6-5 to TRBJ1-5, with no clear D. Trimming removed 6 bases at V and 2 bases at J, with 14 bases between. Germline V gene lookup returns CDR1 MNHEY and CDR2 SVGAGI. This CDR3 is 15 amino acids long. The CDR3 DNA follows: TGTGCCAGCAGCCTTCTGGGGAGTGGCAATCAGCCCCAGCATTTT. It yields the protein CASSLLGSGNQPQHF.

A remark on this clone: Other DNA sequences of this sample code for an identical CDR3. The chain combines TRBV15 with TRBJ1-1; D not resolved. Germline values: CDR1 LNHNV, CDR2 YYDKDF (reference sequence). V lost 0 bases and J 1 base, leaving 3 bases between the germline ends. CDR3 size: 13 residues. CDR3 sequence: CATSRDRNTEAFF. The CDR3 coding sequence is TGTGCCACCAGCAGAGATAGGAACACTGAAGCTTTCTTT.

CDR3 sequence (DNA): TGTGCCAGTAGGATGACAGGGGTCATCGCTGAAGCTTTCTTT. Its protein is CASRMTGVIAEAFF. V and J are TRBV19 and TRBJ1-1; 8 nucleotides match TRBD1. Germline V gene data show CDR1 as LNHDA and CDR2 as SQIVND (reference sequence). Unmatched junction bases numbered 9, after V lost 6 bases and J lost 6 bases. This CDR3 has 14 amino acids.

About this clone: One junction end disagrees with the germline gene, perhaps due to a read error. This chain links TRBV6-5 with TRBJ2-1; TRBD2 matches at 8 bases. The CDR3 runs to 15 residues. Germline V gene lookup returns CDR1 MNHEY and CDR2 SVGAGI. Here the CDR3 DNA reads TGTGCCGGCAGCCCGAGCGGGAGAGGGTACAATGAGCAGTTCTTC. This encodes CAGSPSGRGYNEQFF.

The CDR3 DNA follows: TGTGCCATCAGTGAGTGGACAGCCCCGAACACCGGGGAGCTGTTTTTT. This gives the protein CAISEWTAPNTGELFF. The chain is built from TRBV10-3 and TRBJ2-2, with D possibly matching TRBD1 (6 bases). The germline V gene has CDR1 ENHRY and CDR2 SYGVKD. V was pared by 1 base and J by 0 bases, with 9 bases between. The length of the CDR3 is 16 residues.

The chain carries TRBV11-2 and TRBJ1-1; no clear D gene. V lost 1 base to trimming and J lost 4 bases, with 16 bases between them. The V gene's germline CDR1 is SGHAT and CDR2 FQNNGV. The CDR3 has 16 amino acids. CDR3 DNA sequence: TGTGCCAGCAGCTTAGCCTATGGTATAGGAGTCACTGAAGCTTTCTTT. This translates into CASSLAYGIGVTEAFF.

This clone was picked up one time. The rearrangement links TRBV5-1 to TRBJ2-7, with D possibly TRBD2 on 6 matching bases. The V and J ends lost 0 bases and 3 bases respectively, with 13 bases between them. Germline loops: CDR1 SGHRS, CDR2 YFSETQ. This CDR3 spans 15 amino acids. CDR3 amino acids: CASSLGRGSYYEQYF. The CDR3 DNA reads as TGCGCCAGCAGCTTGGGCCGGGGGTCCTACTACGAGCAGTACTTC. The whole variable domain, remainder taken from reference TRBV5-1 and TRBJ2-7, is KAGVTQTPRYLIKTRGQQVTLSCSPISGHRSVSWYQQTPGQGLQFLFEYFSETQRNKGNFPGRFSGRQFSNSRSEMNVSTLELGDSALYLCASSLGRGSYYEQYFGPGTRLTVT.

The chain employs TRBV7-9 and TRBJ2-2; the match to TRBD2 covers 9 bases. This CDR3 region has 17 residues. J gave up 7 bases and V 5 bases, and 14 bases lay outside the gene matches. Per the germline V gene, CDR1 is SEHNR and CDR2 is FQNEAQ (reference sequence). DNA for the CDR3: TGTGCCAGCAGCCGTGGTAGGAGCGGGAGGACCGTCGGGGAGCTGTTTTTT. Translation gives CASSRGRSGRTVGELFF.

The V and J genes are TRBV30 and TRBJ2-1; 7 bases match TRBD1. The CDR3 has 16 residues. The V gene's germline CDR1 is GTSNPN and CDR2 SVGIG (reference sequence). Trimming at V came to 7 bases and at J to 1 base, leaving 13 bases not matched to a gene. CDR3 coding DNA: TGTGCCTACTTACTACGGACAGGCCTGTCCTACAATGAGCAGTTCTTC. It yields the protein CAYLLRTGLSYNEQFF.